Below, 8 T cell receptor beta chains from the same sample are listed, as sequenced in a study of blood T cell repertoires in COVID-19. Clones were sequenced by immunoSEQ multiplex PCR, and TCRdb holds only the in-frame ones, with some missing. The sample records nearly 60,000 clones, 85% to 90% being singletons. The sample consisted of peripheral blood. The source of these receptors is a man in his forties with active COVID-19.

The rearrangement joins TRBV19 to TRBJ1-2; D might be TRBD1 (5 bases). Germline V lookup: CDR1 LNHDA, CDR2 SQIVND (reference sequence). This CDR3 has 13 residues. V dropped 3 bases and J dropped 4 bases, with 9 bases sitting between them. CDR3 DNA sequence: TGTGCCAGTAGTATCCCCAGGGCCTATGGCTACACCTTC. Protein product: CASSIPRAYGYTF. Supplemented by reference TRBV19 and TRBJ1-2, the full variable domain reads DGGITQSPKYLFRKEGQNVTLSCEQNLNHDAMYWYRQDPGQGLRLIYYSQIVNDFQKGDIAEGYSVSREKKESFPLTVTSAQKNPTAFYLCASSIPRAYGYTFGSGTRLTVV.

The chain carries TRBV3-1 (or the pseudogene TRBV3-2) and TRBJ1-1; 8 bases line up with TRBD1. CDR3 length: 14 amino acids. V shed 3 bases, J shed 8 bases, and the junction held 8 bases outside the gene matches. The germline gives CDR1 LGHDT, CDR2 YNNKEL (reference sequence). In DNA form, the CDR3 reads TGTGCCAGCAGCCATCGAAGTCGGGACAGGGAAGCTTTCTTT. Its translation: CASSHRSRDREAFF.

The CDR3 loop reads CASTDRGRAGNTIYF. In DNA, the CDR3 is TGTGCCAGCACAGACAGGGGGCGAGCTGGAAACACCATATATTTT. This sequence joins TRBV6-5 and TRBJ1-3, with TRBD1 matching over 10 bases. V trimming: 7 bases; J trimming: 2 bases; junction bases outside the gene matches: 5. Germline V gene sequence: CDR1 MNHEY, CDR2 SVGAGI. CDR3 length: 15 amino acids.

The chain recombines TRBV2 with TRBJ1-5, with D possibly TRBD1 on 5 matching bases. Germline values: CDR1 SNHLY, CDR2 FYNNEI. The ends were cut back, 2 bases at V and 0 bases at J, with 14 bases in the middle. The CDR3 covers 17 residues. CDR3 DNA sequence: TGTGCCAGCAGTGAACCCGAGGGACTTACTAGCAATCAGCCCCAGCATTTT. Protein sequence: CASSEPEGLTSNQPQHF.

The gene calls are TRBV5-8 and TRBJ1-5; 7 positions agree with TRBD1. The CDR3 has 15 amino acids. Looked up from germline, CDR1 is SGHTS and CDR2 is YDEGEE. Trimming took 2 bases from V and 7 from J; bases not matched to a gene: 9. The CDR3 DNA reads as TGTGCCAGCAGCTTACGCAGGGGGACGAGACAGCCCCAGCATTTT. Its translation is CASSLRRGTRQPQHF.

This clone showed up just a few times. This chain joins TRBV7-2 and TRBJ2-3; 7 bases align to TRBD1. Germline assignment: CDR1 SGHTA and CDR2 FQGNSA. The CDR3 is made up of 13 amino acids. Losses at the gene ends were 2 bases for V and 5 bases for J; bases not matched to a gene: 1. The CDR3 nucleotides are TGTGCCAGCAGCTTAAGGGGGCGAGATACGCAGTATTTT. This sequence encodes CASSLRGRDTQYF.

This chain uses TRBV5-1 with TRBJ1-3, with D perhaps matching TRBD1 (5 bases). V was shortened by 0 bases and J by 0 bases, with 7 bases between the two germline ends. There are 15 residues in the CDR3. Germline values: CDR1 SGHRS, CDR2 YFSETQ. The CDR3 loop reads CASSLDRISGNTIYF. In DNA form, the CDR3 reads TGCGCCAGCAGCTTGGACAGGATCTCTGGAAACACCATATATTTT.

This rearrangement joins TRBV21-1 to TRBJ1-2; whether TRBD1, the table's D call, matches the DNA was not checked. TRBV21-1 is designated a pseudogene. The CDR3 runs to 13 residues. The CDR3 DNA reads TGTGCCAGCAGCCCGACAGGGGGCGATGGCTACACCTTC. This sequence encodes CASSPTGGDGYTF.